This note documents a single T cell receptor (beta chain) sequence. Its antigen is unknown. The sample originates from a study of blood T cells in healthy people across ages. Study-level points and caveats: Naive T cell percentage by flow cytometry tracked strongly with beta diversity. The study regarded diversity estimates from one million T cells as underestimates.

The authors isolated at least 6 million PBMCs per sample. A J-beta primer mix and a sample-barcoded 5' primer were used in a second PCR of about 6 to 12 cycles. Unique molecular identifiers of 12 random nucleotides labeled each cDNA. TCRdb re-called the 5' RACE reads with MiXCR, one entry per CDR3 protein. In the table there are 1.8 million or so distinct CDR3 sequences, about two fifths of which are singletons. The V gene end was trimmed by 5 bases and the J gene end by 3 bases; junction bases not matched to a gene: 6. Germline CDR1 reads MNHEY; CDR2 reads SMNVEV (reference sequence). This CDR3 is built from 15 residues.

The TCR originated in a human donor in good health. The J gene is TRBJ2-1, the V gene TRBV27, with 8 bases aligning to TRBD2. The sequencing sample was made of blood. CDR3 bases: TGTGCCAGCAGTCTTAGCGGGGCACACTACAATGAGCAGTTCTTC. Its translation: CASSLSGAHYNEQFF.